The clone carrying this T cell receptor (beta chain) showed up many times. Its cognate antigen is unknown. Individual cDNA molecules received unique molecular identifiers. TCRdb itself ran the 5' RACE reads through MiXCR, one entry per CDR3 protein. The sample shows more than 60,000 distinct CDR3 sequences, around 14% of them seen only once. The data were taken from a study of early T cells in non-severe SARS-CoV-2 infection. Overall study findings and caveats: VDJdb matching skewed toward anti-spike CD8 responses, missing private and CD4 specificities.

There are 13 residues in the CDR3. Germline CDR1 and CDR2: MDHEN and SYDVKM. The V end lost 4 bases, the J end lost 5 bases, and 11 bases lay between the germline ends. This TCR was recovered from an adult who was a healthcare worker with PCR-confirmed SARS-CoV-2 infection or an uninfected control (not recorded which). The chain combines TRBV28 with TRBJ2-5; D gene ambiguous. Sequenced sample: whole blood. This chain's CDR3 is CASSSGVGETQYF. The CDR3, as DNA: TGTGCCAGCAGTTCCGGAGTAGGTGAGACCCAGTACTTC.